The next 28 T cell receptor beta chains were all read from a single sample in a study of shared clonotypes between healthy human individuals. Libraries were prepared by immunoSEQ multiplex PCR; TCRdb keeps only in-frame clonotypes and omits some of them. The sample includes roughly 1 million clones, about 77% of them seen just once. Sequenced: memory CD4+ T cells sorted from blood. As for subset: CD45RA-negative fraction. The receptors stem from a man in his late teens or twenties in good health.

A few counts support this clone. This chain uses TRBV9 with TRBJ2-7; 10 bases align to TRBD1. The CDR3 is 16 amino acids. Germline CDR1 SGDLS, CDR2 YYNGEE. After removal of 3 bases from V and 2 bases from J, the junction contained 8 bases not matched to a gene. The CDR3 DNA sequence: TGTGCCAGCAGCGCGGGCCCGGGACAGGGGACCTACGAGCAGTACTTC. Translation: CASSAGPGQGTYEQYF.

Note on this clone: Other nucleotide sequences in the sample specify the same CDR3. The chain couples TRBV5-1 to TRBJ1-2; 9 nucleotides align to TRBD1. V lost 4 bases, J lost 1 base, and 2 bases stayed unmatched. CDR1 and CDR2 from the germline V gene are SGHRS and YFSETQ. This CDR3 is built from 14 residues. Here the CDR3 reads CASSPGQGNYGYTF. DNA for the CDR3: TGCGCCAGCAGCCCGGGACAGGGTAACTATGGCTACACCTTC.

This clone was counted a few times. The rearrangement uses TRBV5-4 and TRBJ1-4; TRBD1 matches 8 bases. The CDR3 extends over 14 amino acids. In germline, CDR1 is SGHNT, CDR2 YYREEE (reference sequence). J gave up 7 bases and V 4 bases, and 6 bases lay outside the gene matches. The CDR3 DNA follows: TGTGCCAGCAGCCGAGGACAGGGAAGTGAAAAACTGTTTTTT. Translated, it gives CASSRGQGSEKLFF. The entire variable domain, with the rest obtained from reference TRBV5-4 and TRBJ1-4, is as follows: ETGVTQSPTHLIKTRGQQVTLRCSSQSGHNTVSWYQQALGQGPQFIFQYYREEENGRGNFPPRFSGLQFPNYSSELNVNALELDDSALYLCASSRGQGSEKLFFGSGTQLSVL.

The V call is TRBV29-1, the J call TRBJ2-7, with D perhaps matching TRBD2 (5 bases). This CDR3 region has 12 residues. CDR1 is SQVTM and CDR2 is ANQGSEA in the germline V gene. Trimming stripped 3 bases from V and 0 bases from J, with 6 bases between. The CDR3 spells CSVELASYEQYF. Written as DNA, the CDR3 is TGCAGCGTTGAGCTAGCCTCCTACGAGCAGTACTTC.

This chain's CDR3 is CASSEGQVTKETQYF. The CDR3 region has the DNA TGTGCCAGCAGTGAAGGGCAGGTGACTAAAGAGACCCAGTACTTC. The chain employs TRBV2 and TRBJ2-5, with D possibly TRBD2 on 5 matching bases. CDR1 is SNHLY and CDR2 is FYNNEI in the germline V gene. Trimming took 1 base from V and 3 from J, leaving 12 bases between them. CDR3 length: 15 amino acids.

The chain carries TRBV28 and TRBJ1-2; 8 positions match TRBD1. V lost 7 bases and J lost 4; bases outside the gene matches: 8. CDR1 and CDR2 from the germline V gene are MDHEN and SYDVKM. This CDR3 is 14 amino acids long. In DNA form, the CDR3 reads TGTGCCAGCATCACCGGACAGGGCGGCTATGGCTACACCTTC. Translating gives CASITGQGGYGYTF.

The CDR3 sequence: CASSERDTQYF. The CDR3 DNA is TGCGCCAGCAGTGAGAGGGATACGCAGTATTTT. The genes are TRBV10-2 and TRBJ2-3; no clear D. V lost 2 bases, J lost 6 bases, and 3 bases lay in between. The CDR3 has 11 amino acids. Germline values: CDR1 WSHSY, CDR2 SAAADI.

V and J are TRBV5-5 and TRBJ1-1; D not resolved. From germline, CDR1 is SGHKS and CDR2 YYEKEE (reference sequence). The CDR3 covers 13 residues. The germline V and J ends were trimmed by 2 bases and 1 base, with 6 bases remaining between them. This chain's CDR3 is CASSFMGNTEAFF. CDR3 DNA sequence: TGTGCCAGCAGCTTTATGGGGAACACTGAAGCTTTCTTT.

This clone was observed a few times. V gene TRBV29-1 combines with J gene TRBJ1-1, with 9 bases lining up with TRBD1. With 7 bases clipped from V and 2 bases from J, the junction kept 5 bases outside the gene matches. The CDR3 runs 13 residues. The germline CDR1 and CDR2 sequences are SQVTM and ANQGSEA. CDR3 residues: CSGRDRANTEAFF. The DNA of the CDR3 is TGCAGCGGCCGGGACAGGGCTAACACTGAAGCTTTCTTT. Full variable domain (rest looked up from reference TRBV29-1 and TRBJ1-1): SAVISQKPSRDICQRGTSLTIQCQVDSQVTMMFWYRQQPGQSLTLIATANQGSEATYESGFVIDKFPISRPNLTFSTLTVSNMSPEDSSIYLCSGRDRANTEAFFGQGTRLTVV.

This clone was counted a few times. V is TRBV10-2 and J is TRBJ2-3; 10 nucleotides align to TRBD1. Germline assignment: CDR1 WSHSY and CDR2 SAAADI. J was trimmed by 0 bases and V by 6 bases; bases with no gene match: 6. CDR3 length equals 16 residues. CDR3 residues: CASSPGQGTSTDTQYF. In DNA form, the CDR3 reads TGCGCCAGCAGCCCGGGACAGGGGACTAGCACAGATACGCAGTATTTT.

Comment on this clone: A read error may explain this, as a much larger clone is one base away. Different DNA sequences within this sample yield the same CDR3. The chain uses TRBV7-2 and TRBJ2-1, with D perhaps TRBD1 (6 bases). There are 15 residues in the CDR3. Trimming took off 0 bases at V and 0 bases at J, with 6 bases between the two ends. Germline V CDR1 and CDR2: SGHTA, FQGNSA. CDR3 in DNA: TGTGCCAGCAGCTTAGCACAGGGCTCCTACAATGAGCAGTTCTTC. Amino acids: CASSLAQGSYNEQFF.

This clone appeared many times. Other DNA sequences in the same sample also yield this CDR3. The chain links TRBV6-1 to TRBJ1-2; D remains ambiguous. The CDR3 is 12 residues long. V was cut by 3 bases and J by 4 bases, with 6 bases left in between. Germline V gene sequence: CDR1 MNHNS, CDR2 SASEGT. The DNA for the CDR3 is TGTGCCAGCAGTGACAGAGTCTATGGCTACACCTTC. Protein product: CASSDRVYGYTF.

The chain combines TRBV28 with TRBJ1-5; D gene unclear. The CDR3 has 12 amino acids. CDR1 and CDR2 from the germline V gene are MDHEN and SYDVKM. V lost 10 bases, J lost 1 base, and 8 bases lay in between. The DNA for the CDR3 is TGTGCCACTCGAGCCAGCAATCAGCCCCAGCATTTT. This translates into CATRASNQPQHF.

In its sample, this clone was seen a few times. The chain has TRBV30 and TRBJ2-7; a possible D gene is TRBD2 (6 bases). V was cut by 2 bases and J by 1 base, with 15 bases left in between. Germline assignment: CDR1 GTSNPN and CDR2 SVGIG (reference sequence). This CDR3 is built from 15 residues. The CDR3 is CAWSPPRRVSYEQYF. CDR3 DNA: TGTGCCTGGAGTCCCCCCCGGAGGGTATCCTACGAGCAGTACTTC.

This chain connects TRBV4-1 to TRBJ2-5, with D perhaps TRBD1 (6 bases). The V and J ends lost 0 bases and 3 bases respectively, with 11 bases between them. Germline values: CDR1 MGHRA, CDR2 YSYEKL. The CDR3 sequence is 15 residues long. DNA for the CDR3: TGCGCCAGCAGCCAAGATTGGGGGCAGAAAGAGACCCAGTACTTC. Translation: CASSQDWGQKETQYF.

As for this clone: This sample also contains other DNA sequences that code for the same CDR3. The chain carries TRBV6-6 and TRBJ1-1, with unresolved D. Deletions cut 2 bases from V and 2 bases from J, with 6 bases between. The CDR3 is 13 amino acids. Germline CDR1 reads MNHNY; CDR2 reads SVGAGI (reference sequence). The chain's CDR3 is CASSYSVNTEAFF. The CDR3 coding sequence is TGTGCCAGCAGTTACAGCGTTAACACTGAAGCTTTCTTT.

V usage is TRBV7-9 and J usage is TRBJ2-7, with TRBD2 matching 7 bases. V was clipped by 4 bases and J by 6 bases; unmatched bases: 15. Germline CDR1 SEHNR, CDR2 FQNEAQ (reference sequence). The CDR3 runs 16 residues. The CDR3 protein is CASSSSPVAGGGEQYF. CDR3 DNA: TGTGCCAGCAGCTCTAGCCCCGTCGCGGGCGGGGGCGAGCAGTACTTC.

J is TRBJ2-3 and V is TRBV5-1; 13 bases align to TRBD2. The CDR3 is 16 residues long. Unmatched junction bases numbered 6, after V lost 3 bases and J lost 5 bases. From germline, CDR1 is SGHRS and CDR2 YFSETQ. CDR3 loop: CASSSGLAGAKDTQYF. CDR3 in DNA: TGCGCCAGCAGCTCCGGACTAGCGGGAGCTAAAGATACGCAGTATTTT.

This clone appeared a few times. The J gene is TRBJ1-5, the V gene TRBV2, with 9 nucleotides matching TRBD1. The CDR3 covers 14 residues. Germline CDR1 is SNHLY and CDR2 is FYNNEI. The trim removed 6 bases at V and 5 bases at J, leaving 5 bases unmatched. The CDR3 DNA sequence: TGTGCCAGCAGGCAACAGGGGGCCTATCAGCCCCAGCATTTT. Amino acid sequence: CASRQQGAYQPQHF.

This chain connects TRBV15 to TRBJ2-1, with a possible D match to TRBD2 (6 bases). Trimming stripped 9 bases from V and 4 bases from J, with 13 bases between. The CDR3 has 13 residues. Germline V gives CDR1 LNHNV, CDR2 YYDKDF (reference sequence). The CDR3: CATSAGPYNEQFF. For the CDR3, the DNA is TGTGCCACGTCGGCGGGGCCTTACAATGAGCAGTTCTTC.

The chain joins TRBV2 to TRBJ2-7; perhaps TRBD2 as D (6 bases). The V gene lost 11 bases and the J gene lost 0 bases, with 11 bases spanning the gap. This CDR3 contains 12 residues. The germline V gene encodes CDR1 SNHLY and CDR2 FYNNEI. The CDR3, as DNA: TGTGCCGGTAGCGGCTCCTCCTACGAGCAGTACTTC. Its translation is CAGSGSSYEQYF.

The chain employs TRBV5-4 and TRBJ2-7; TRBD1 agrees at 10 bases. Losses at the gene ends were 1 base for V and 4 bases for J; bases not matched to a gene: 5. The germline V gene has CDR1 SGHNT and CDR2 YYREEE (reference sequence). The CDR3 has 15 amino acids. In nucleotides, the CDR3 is TGTGCCAGCAGCTTGTCGGGGACAGGGGTGTACGAGCAGTACTTC. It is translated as CASSLSGTGVYEQYF. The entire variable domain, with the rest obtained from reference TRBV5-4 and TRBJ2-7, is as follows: ETGVTQSPTHLIKTRGQQVTLRCSSQSGHNTVSWYQQALGQGPQFIFQYYREEENGRGNFPPRFSGLQFPNYSSELNVNALELDDSALYLCASSLSGTGVYEQYFGPGTRLTVT.

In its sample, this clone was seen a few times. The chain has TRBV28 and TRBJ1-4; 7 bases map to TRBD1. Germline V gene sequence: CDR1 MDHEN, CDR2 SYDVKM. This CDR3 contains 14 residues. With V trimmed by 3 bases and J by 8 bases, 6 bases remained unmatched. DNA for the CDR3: TGTGCCAGCAGTTTCATCCAGGGGGAGGAAAAACTGTTTTTT. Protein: CASSFIQGEEKLFF. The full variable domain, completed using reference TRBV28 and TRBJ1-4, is DVKVTQSSRYLVKRTGEKVFLECVQDMDHENMFWYRQDPGLGLRLIYFSYDVKMKEKGDIPEGYSVSREKKERFSLILESASTNQTSMYLCASSFIQGEEKLFFGSGTQLSVL.

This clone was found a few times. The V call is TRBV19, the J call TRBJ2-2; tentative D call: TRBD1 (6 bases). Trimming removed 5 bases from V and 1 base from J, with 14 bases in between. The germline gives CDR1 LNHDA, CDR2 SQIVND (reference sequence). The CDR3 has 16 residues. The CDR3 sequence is CASSRGPGQNTGELFF. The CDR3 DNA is TGTGCCAGTAGTCGTGGTCCGGGACAGAACACCGGGGAGCTGTTTTTT.

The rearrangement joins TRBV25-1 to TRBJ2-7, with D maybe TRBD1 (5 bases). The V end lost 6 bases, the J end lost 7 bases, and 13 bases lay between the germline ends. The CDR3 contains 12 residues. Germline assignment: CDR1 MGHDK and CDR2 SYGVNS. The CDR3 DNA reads TGTGCCAGCAGCTCAGGGAAGTGGGAGCAGTACTTC. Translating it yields CASSSGKWEQYF.

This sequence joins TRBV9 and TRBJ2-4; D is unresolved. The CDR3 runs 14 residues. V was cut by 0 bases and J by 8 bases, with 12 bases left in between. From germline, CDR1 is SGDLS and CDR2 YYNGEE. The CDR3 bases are TGTGCCAGCAGCGTAGACGACCTTAGGGACATTCAGTACTTC. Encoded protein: CASSVDDLRDIQYF.

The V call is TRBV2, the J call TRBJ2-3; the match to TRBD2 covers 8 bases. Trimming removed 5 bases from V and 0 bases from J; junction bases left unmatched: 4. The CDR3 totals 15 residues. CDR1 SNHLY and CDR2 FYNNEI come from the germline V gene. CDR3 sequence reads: CASSLREASTDTQYF. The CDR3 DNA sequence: TGTGCCAGCAGTTTGCGGGAGGCTAGCACAGATACGCAGTATTTT.

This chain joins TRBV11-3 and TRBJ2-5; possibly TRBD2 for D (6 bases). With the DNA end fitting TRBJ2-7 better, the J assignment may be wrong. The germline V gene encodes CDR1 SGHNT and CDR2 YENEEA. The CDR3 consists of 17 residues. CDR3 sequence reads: CASGLEGTRDLVYEQYF. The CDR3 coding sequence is TGTGCCAGCGGATTGGAGGGGACGCGGGACCTGGTCTACGAGCAGTACTTC.